This record covers a single T cell receptor beta chain. This sample is drawn from a study of blood T cell repertoires in COVID-19. Clones were read by immunoSEQ multiplex PCR, and TCRdb kept only the in-frame ones, dropping some. The table lists under 150,000 clones, about 88% of them singletons. This clonotype was obtained from a woman in her 70s who had recovered from COVID-19. The sample taken for sequencing was peripheral blood.

This CDR3 reads CASSEPPGNTIYF. In DNA, the CDR3 is TGTGCCAGCAGCGAGCCCCCCGGAAACACCATATATTTT. The chain employs TRBV9 and TRBJ1-3; D not resolved. The CDR3 runs 13 residues. Germline CDR1 SGDLS, CDR2 YYNGEE. Trimming pared 3 bases from V and 4 bases from J, leaving 8 bases between.